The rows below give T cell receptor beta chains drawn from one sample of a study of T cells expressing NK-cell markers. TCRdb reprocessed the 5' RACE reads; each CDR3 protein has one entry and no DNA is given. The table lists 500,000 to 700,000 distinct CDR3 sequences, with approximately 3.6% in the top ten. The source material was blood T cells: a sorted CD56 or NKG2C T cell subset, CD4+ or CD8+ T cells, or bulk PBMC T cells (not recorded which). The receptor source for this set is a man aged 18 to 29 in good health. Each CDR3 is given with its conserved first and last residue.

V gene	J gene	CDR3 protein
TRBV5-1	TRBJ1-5	CASSLDEYSAAQHF
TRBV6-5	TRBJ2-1	CASSSGKRVEQFF
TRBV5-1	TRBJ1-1	CASSLSGEAEAFF
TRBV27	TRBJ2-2	CASMTSGRIGELFF
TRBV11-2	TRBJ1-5	CASSLNSPGGNQPQHF
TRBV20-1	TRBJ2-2	CSSTYRAGNTGELFF
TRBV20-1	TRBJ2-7	CSASALAATTYEQYF
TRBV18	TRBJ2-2	CASSPPSSGNTGELFF
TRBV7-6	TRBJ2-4	CASSFGTSGRANTKNIQYF
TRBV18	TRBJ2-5	CASSGQKQETQYF
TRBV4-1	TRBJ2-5	CASRTNSGQETQYF
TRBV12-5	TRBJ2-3	CASGPLDPPSGRQAHTQYF
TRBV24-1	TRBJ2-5	CATRQGVRETQYF
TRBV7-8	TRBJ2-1	CASSFTTGTRPYNEQFF
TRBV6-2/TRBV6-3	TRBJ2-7	CASRPHSLAGLIYEQYF
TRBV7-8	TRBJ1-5	CASSLEVWRNQPQHF
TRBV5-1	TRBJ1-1	CASSPGGVDTEAFF
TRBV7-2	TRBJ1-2	CASSDGTGVGGYTF
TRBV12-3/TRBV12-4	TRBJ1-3	CATLGDSGNTIYF
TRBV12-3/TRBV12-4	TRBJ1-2	CASSVLGGNGYTF
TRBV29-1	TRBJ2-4	CSVHVIAKNIQYF
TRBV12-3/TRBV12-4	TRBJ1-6	CASSLSPRTLHF
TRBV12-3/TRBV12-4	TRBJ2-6	CASSLSGRTGANVLTF
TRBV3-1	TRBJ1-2	CASSQADGYTF
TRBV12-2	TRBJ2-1	CASRLRRARVSSYNEQFF
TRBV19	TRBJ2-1	CASSIFPGGDEQFF
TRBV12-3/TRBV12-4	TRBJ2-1	CASRQSRLHAYNEQFF
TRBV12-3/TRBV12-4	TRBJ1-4	CASSPTGMGEKLFF
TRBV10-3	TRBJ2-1	CAISGSATYNEQFF
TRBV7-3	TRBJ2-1	CASSLTPAVYNEQFF
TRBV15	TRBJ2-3	CATSREDGGRTDTQYF
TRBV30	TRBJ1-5	CAWSVGRGNQPQHF
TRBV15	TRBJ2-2	CATSRDQPGELFF
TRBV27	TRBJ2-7	CASSPRSLGAVEQYF
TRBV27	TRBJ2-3	CASLGLAGLNTQYF
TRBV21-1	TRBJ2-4	CASAKSRGPTAKNIQYF
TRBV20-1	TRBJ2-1	CSAIPLGEAEQFF
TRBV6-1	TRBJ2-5	CASSTWGSEGTQYF
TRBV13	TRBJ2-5	CASSSRRTYQETQYF
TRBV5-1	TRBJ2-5	CASRRTGQETQYF
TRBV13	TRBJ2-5	CASSIWTSGYQETQYF
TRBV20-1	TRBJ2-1	CSARDRDSPFSSYNEQFF
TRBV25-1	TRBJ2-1	CASSDPISSTYNEQFF
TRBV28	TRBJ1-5	CASSPDRPRHF
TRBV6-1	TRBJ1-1	CATTRGFSNTEAFF
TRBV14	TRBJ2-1	CASSSPGQGLREQFF
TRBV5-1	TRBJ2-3	CASSLDGINADTQYF
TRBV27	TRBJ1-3	CASSLLGDPGNTIYF